The text below deals with one TCR beta chain. Its target antigen remains unknown. One base away there is no much larger clone; base qualities are not given. Genomic DNA was extracted from sorted cells for sequencing of the TCRbeta CDR3 region. The immunoSEQ Assay was used for sequencing of TCRbeta CDR3 regions. TCRdb limited this immuneACCESS table to in-frame rearrangements with V and J called. A share of clones is missing; checked studies link under half to unresolved V genes, and the rest is unexplained. The sample has approximately 17,000 clones on record, 75% to 90% of them singletons. The top ten clones comprise roughly 29% of the sample. This record comes from a study of OX40 agonist ivuxolimab in advanced cancers. Regarding the complete study: Ivuxolimab, which targeted the costimulatory receptor OX40 (CD134), was an agonistic, fully human IgG2 monoclonal antibody. Prior anti-PD-1, anti-PD-L1 or anti-CTLA-4 therapy was permitted, and about two fifths of dose-escalation patients had received checkpoint inhibitors. In the dose-escalation cohort, approximately 82% of patients were male, and the mean age was approximately 60 years, with a range of about 23 to 90. The paper reports the monotherapy dose-escalation portion (N of about 50 patients) of the phase I ivuxolimab trial. The point of sequencing TCRbeta in the periphery was to test whether ivuxolimab changed TCR sequence diversity and drove clonal T-cell expansion. Intravenous ivuxolimab was administered to patients every 2 weeks at six dose levels: 0.01, 0.1, 0.3, 1.5, 3 and 10 mg/kg. Partial responses were achieved by three dose-escalation patients, of whom one had hepatocellular carcinoma and two had cutaneous melanoma. Among the approximately 50 dose-escalation patients, some 19 had hepatocellular carcinoma, some 15 melanoma, 9 renal cell carcinoma and 9 head and neck cancer. General study outcomes and caveats: The antigen specificity of the peripheral T cells that underwent clonal expansion was not determined. After ivuxolimab, CD8+ T cells had more expanded clones than CD4+ T cells on average. In the 0.1-3.0 mg/kg groups, partial responders were among the patients with the lowest normalized peripheral clonal expansion, particularly in CD8+ T cells. At doses from 0.1 to 3.0 mg/kg, clonal expansion was seen in both CD4+ and CD8+ blood T cells between baseline and week 6. Low levels of normalized T-cell clonal expansion were also seen in some patients who did not respond.

CDR1 and CDR2, per the germline V gene, are LGHNT and FRNRAP. V drops 5 bases and J drops 2 bases, leaving 13 bases in between. Reading from cysteine to phenylalanine, the CDR3 counts 14 amino acids. The only DNA kept is the CDR3, 42 bases in frame from the first base. Patients with autoimmune disease history or receiving systemic immunosuppression were excluded from the trial. Peripheral blood for TCR sequencing was collected from all dose cohorts at baseline, on cycle 4 day 1, and on cycle 7 day 1. The samples were drawn from a first-in-human, open-label, multicenter phase I dose-escalation trial of ivuxolimab. Adults with locally advanced or metastatic melanoma, renal cell, hepatocellular, or head and neck squamous cell carcinoma were enrolled in the trial. Before TCR sequencing, CD4+ T cells and CD8+ T cells from peripheral blood were sorted into separate populations.

The chain was built from TRBV12-5 and TRBJ2-7; perhaps TRBD2 is the D gene, with 5 bases matching. The sequence was collected from an adult with an advanced solid tumor such as melanoma, head and neck, liver or kidney cancer. This sample comprised CD4+ or CD8+ T cells sorted from blood, obtained in a trial of the OX40 agonist ivuxolimab. The DNA is TGTGCTAGTGGTCGATTACGGGAACCCTACGAGCAGTACTTC. It is translated as CASGRLREPYEQYF.